This paragraph reports one T cell receptor beta chain. The antigen is undetermined. This CDR3 is built from 16 residues. Per the germline V gene, CDR1 is SGHRS and CDR2 is YFSETQ. V lost 0 bases, J lost 4 bases, and 11 bases lay in between. Genomic DNA of each subset was evenly split across several immunoSEQ plates. In the study's own analysis: Filtering of immunoSEQ junctional sequences could not match full-length read filtering. Clones were sequenced by immunoSEQ multiplex PCR, and TCRdb holds only the in-frame ones, with some missing. V and J calls and clone size are copied from that table; D and trimming were computed from the DNA. There are about 2.4 million clones in the sample; approximately 94% occur only once, and approximately 0.37% lies in the top ten. The record originates from a study of shared clonotypes between healthy human individuals. Study-wide results and caveats: A handful of donors held around 5% of naive CD4 clonotypes in common.

The TCR was taken from a man between 18 and 29 years old in good health. Some clones in this sample may be carry-over from other donors' samples. The sample consisted of naive CD4+ T cells from PBMCs. Subset in this sample: CD45RA+ positively selected. The rearrangement joins TRBV5-1 to TRBJ2-6; D is uncertain. The CDR3 region has the DNA TGCGCCAGCAGCTTGGGCTCGTCACGGGGGGCCAACGTCCTGACTTTC. It translates to CASSLGSSRGANVLTF.